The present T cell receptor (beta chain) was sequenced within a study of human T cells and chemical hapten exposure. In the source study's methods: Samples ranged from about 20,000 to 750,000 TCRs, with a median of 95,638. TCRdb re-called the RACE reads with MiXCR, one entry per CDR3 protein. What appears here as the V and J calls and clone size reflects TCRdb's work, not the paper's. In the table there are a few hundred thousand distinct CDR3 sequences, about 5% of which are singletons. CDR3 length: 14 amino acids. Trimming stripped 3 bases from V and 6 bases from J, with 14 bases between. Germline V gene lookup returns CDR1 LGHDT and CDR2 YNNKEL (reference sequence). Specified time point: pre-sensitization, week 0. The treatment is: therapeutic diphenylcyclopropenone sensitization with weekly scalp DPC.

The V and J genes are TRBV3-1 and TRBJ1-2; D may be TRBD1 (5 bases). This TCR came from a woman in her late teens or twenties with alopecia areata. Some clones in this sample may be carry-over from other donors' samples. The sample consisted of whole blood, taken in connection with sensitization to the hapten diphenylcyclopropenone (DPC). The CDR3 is CASSQESQAHGYTF. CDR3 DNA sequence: TGTGCCAGCAGCCAGGAATCACAGGCCCATGGCTACACCTTC.